This TCR beta chain was observed in a study of CD8 T cells in ankylosing spondylitis. Study results and limitations: Fewer than ten highly homologous variants made up a TCR beta motif that seemed to typify ankylosing spondylitis blood. In peripheral blood, disease-linked CD8+ clones occurred at relatively low frequencies. Both synovial fluid and blood in reactive arthritis had previously been reported to carry some motif variants. According to the report, clones linked to the disease were significantly enriched in matched synovial fluid samples taken from ankylosing spondylitis patients.

As to this clonotype: Its antigen is as yet unknown.

Library preparation for TCR beta used quantitative 5'-RACE with molecular barcodes. TCRdb re-derived calls from the 5' RACE reads in MiXCR, one entry per CDR3 protein. The table shows around 480,000 distinct CDR3 sequences, with 17% occurring only once. The CDR3 runs to 14 residues. V was trimmed by 1 base and J by 6 bases, leaving 12 bases between them. CDR1 is LGHDT and CDR2 is YNNKEL in the germline V gene (reference sequence). The rearrangement joins TRBV3-1 to TRBJ1-1, with TRBD1 as a possible D gene (5 bases). This TCR was recovered from a male donor with ankylosing spondylitis. Sequencing was performed on blood, either unsorted or a sorted T cell fraction (not recorded which). The chain's CDR3 is CASSQAGVGAEAFF. DNA of the CDR3: TGTGCCAGCAGCCAAGCAGGCGTGGGGGCTGAAGCTTTCTTT.